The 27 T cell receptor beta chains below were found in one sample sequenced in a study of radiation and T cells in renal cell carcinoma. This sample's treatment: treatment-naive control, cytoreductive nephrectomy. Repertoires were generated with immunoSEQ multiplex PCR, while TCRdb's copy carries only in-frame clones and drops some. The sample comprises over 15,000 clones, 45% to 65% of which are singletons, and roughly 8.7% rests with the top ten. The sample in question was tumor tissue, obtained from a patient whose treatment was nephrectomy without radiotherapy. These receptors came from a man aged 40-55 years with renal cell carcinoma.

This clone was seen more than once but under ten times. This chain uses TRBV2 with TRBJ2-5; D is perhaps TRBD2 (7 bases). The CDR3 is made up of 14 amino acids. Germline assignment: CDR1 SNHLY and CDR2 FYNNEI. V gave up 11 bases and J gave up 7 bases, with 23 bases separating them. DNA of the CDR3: TGTGCCTCCGGGGGAGGGGGGCCTTCGGGGACCCAGTACTTC. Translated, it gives CASGGGGPSGTQYF.

The CDR3: CASSQSLSLGTSGGQETQYF. In DNA form, the CDR3 reads TGCGCCAGCAGCCAATCCCTCTCTTTAGGGACTAGCGGGGGTCAAGAGACCCAGTACTTC. The rearrangement joins TRBV4-3 to TRBJ2-5, with 14 bases fitting TRBD2. The V segment lost 2 bases and the J segment 2 bases; nucleotides outside the gene matches: 13. The CDR3 covers 20 residues. Germline CDR1 reads LGHNA; CDR2 reads YSLEER.

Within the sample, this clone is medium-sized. CDR3 region: CASSLTGSAEAFF. As DNA, the CDR3 is TGTGCCAGCAGCTTGACAGGGAGCGCTGAAGCTTTCTTT. The chain has TRBV7-9 and TRBJ1-1; 7 bases align to TRBD1. The CDR3 is made up of 13 amino acids. Germline CDR1 SEHNR, CDR2 FQNEAQ (reference sequence). J was trimmed by 6 bases and V by 3 bases; bases with no gene match: 4.

CDR3: CASSDGLITGELFF. DNA of the CDR3: TGTGCCAGCAGTGATGGGCTAATCACCGGGGAGCTGTTTTTT. This chain connects TRBV2 to TRBJ2-2, with D uncertain. Between the trimmed V and J ends, which lost 3 bases and 4 bases, there was a span of 9 bases. From germline, CDR1 is SNHLY and CDR2 FYNNEI. The CDR3 is 14 residues long.

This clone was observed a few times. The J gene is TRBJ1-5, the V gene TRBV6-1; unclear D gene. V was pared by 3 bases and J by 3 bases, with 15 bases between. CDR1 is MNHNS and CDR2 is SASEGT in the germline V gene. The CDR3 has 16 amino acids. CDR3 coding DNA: TGTGCCAGCAGTGAGTTCGCGGGGAGATTCAATCAGCCCCAGCATTTT. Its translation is CASSEFAGRFNQPQHF.

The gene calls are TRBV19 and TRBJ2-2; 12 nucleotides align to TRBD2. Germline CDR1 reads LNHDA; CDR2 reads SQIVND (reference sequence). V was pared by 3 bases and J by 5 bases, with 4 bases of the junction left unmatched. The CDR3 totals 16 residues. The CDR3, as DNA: TGTGCCAGTAGTATTACCGGACTAGCGGGGACCGGGGAGCTGTTTTTT. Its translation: CASSITGLAGTGELFF.

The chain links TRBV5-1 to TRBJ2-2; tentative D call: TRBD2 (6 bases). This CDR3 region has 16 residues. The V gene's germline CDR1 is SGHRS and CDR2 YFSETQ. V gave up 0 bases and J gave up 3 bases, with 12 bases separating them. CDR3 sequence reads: CASSLAIGGYTGELFF. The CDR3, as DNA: TGCGCCAGCAGCTTGGCCATCGGAGGGTACACCGGGGAGCTGTTTTTT.

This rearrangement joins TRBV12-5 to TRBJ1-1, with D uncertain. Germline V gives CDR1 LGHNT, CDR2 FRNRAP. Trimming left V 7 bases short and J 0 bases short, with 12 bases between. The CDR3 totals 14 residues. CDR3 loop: CASDQGRMNTEAFF. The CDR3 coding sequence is TGTGCTAGTGATCAAGGACGGATGAACACTGAAGCTTTCTTT.

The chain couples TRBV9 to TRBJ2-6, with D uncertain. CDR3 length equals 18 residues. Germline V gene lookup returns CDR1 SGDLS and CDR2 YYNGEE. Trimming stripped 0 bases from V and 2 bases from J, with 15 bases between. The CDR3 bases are TGTGCCAGCAGCGTAGGGGGAATGCTCCTCCCTGGGGCCAACGTCCTGACTTTC. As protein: CASSVGGMLLPGANVLTF.

The CDR3 region has the DNA TGTGCCAGCAGCTTAGGGGACGAGCAGTACTTC. As protein: CASSLGDEQYF. The V and J genes are TRBV5-6 and TRBJ2-7, with a possible D match to TRBD1 (5 bases). Germline values: CDR1 SGHDT, CDR2 YYEEEE. This CDR3 is built from 11 residues. V was cut by 2 bases and J by 5 bases, with 5 bases left in between.

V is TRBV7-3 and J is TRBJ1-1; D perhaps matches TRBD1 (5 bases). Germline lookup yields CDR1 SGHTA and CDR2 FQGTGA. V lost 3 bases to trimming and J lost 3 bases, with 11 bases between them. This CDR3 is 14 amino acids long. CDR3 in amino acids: CASSFGGRHTEAFF. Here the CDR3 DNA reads TGTGCCAGCAGCTTTGGGGGGAGGCACACTGAAGCTTTCTTT.

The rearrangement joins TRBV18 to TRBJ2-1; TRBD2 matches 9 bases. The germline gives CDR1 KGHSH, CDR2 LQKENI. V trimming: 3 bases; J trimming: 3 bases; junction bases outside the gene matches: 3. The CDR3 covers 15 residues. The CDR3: CASSPISGGYNEQFF. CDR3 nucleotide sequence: TGTGCCAGCTCACCGATTAGCGGGGGCTACAATGAGCAGTTCTTC.

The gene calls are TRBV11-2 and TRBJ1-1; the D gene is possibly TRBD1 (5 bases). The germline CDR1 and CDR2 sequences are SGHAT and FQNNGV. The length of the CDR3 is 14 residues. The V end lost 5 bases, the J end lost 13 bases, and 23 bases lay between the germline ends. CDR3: CASSRLSGADGVFF. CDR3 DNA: TGTGCCAGCAGCCGTCTAAGCGGGGCGGACGGTGTTTTCTTT. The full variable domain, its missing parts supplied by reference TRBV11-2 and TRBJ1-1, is EAGVAQSPRYKIIEKRQSVAFWCNPISGHATLYWYQQILGQGPKLLIQFQNNGVVDDSQLPKDRFSAERLKGVDSTLKIQPAKLEDSAVYLCASSRLSGADGVFFGQGTRLTVV.

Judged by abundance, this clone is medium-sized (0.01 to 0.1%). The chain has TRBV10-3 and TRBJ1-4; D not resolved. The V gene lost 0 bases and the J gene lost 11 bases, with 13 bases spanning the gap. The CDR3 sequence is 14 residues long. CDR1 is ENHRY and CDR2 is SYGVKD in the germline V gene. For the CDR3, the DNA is TGTGCCATCAGTGAGTCAGGGCCGGCGGGGAAACTGTTTTTT. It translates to CAISESGPAGKLFF.

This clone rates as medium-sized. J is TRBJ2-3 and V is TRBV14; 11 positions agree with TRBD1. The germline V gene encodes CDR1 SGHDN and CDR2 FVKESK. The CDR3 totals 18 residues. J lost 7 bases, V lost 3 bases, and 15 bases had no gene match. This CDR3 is CASSQEGQGEFLAHTQYF. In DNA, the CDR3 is TGTGCCAGCAGCCAGGAGGGACAGGGGGAGTTCCTGGCACATACGCAGTATTTT.

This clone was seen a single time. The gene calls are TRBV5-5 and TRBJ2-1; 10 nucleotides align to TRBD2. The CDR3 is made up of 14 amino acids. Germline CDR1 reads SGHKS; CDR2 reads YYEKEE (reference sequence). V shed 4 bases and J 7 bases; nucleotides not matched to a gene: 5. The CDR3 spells CASSRGLAINEQFF. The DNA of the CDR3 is TGTGCCAGCAGCAGGGGACTAGCGATAAATGAGCAGTTCTTC.

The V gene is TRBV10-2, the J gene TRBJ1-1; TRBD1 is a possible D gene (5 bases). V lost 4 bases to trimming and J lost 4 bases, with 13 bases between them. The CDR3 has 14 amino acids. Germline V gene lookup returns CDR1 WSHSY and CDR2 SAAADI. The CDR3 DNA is TGCGCCAGCAGTGGAGGGGCGATGGGCACTGAAGCTTTCTTT. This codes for CASSGGAMGTEAFF.

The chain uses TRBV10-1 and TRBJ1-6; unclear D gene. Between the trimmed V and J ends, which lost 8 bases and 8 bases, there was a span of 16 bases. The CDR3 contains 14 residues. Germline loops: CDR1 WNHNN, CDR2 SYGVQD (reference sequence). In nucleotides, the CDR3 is TGCGCCAGCCGGGGTGGCAGGAGGGATTCACCCCTCCACTTT. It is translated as CASRGGRRDSPLHF.

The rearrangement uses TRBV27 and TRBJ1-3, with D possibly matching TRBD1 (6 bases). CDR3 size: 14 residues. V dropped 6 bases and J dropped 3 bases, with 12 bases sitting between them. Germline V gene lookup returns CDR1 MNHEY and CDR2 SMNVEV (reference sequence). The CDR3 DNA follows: TGTGCCAGCAGACCTGGGGGCGGTGGAAACACCATATATTTT. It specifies CASRPGGGGNTIYF.

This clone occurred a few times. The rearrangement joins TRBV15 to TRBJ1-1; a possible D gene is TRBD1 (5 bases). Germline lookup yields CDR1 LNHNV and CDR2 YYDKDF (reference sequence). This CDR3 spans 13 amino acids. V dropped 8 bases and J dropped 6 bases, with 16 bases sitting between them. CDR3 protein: CATPGGDGAEAFF. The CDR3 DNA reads TGTGCCACCCCCGGAGGGGACGGAGCTGAAGCTTTCTTT.

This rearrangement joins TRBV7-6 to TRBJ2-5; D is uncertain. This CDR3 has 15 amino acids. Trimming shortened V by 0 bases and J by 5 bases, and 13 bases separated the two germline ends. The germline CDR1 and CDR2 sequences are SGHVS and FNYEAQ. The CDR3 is CASSLARSRLETQYF. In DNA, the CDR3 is TGTGCCAGCAGCTTAGCTCGAAGCAGGTTGGAGACCCAGTACTTC.

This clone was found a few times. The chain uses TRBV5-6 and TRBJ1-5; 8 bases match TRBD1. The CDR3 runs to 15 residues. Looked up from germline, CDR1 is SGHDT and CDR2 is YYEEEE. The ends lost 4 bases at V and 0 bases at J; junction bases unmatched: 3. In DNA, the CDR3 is TGTGCCAGCAGCCGACAGGGGAATAGCAATCAGCCCCAGCATTTT. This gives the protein CASSRQGNSNQPQHF. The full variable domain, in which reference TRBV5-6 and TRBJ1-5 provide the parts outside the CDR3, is DAGVTQSPTHLIKTRGQQVTLRCSPKSGHDTVSWYQQALGQGPQFIFQYYEEEERQRGNFPDRFSGHQFPNYSSELNVNALLLGDSALYLCASSRQGNSNQPQHFGDGTRLSIL.

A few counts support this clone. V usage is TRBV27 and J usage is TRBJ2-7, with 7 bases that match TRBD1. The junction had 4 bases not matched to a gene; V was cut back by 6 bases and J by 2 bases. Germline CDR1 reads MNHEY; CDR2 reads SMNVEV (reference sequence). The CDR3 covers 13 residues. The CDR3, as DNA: TGTGCCAGCAGCCTGGGACAGACCTACGAGCAGTACTTC. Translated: CASSLGQTYEQYF.

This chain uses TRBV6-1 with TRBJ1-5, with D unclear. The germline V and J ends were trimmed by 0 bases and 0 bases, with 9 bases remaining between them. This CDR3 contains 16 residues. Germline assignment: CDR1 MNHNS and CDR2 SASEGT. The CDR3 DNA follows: TGTGCCAGCAGTGAAGCGCGGCAGCCTAGCAATCAGCCCCAGCATTTT. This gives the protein CASSEARQPSNQPQHF.

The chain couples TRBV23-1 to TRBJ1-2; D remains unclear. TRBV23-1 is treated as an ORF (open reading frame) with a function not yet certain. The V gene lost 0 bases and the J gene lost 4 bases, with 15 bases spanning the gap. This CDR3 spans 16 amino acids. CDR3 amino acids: CASSQSEQTALYGYTF. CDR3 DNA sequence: TGCGCCAGCAGTCAATCGGAACAGACCGCGCTCTATGGCTACACCTTC.

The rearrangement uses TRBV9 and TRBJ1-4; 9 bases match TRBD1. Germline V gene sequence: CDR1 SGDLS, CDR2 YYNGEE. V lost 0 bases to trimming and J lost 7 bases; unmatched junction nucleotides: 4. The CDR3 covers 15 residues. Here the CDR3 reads CASSVGDRGGEKLFF. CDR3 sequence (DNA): TGTGCCAGCAGCGTAGGAGACAGGGGGGGTGAAAAACTGTTTTTT.

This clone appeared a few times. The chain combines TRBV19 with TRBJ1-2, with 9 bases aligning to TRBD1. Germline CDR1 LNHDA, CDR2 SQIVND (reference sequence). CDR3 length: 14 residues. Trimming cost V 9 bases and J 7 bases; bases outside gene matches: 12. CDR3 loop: CASTIGTGSFGYTF. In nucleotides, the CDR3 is TGTGCCAGCACGATCGGGACAGGGTCTTTTGGCTACACCTTC.